This TCR beta chain was sequenced during a study of siplizumab effects on memory and regulatory T cells. General study results and limits: About 80-97% of proliferating CD4+ or CD8+ clones had no assignable naive or memory phenotype. Major contributors to the alloresponse seemed to be naive T cells, which also appeared more diverse than memory cells. With siplizumab, mappable alloreactive CD4+ clones averaged 68.8% Treg-derived, versus more than 25% in controls.

Data came from immunoSEQ multiplex PCR; TCRdb stores just in-frame clones and leaves some out. The table lists roughly 100,000 clones, roughly nine tenths of them singletons. Trimming pared 4 bases from V and 0 bases from J, leaving 25 bases between. CDR3 length: 20 residues. Germline V CDR1 and CDR2: MDHEN, SYDVKM. Remarks on this clone: Its specificity is not known.

The clonotype originates from a human donor in good health. Material for sequencing was CD4+ T cells sorted from blood. The chain uses TRBV28 and TRBJ1-5; D is perhaps TRBD1 (5 bases). The CDR3 is CASSSLFLTAGLHSNQPQHF. Written as DNA, the CDR3 is TGTGCCAGCAGTTCCCTTTTCCTGACAGCCGGACTTCATAGCAATCAGCCCCAGCATTTT.